Shown below are 18 T cell receptor beta chains from a single sample sequenced in a study of OX40 agonist ivuxolimab in advanced cancers. TCRdb's copy holds only in-frame clones and misses some; the assay was immunoSEQ multiplex PCR. The sample has 50,000 to 65,000 clones, around 89% seen once. The source was CD4+ or CD8+ T cells sorted from blood, collected in a trial of the OX40 agonist ivuxolimab. The source of these receptors is an adult with an advanced solid tumor such as melanoma, head and neck, liver or kidney cancer.

Note on this clone: One end of the junction is discordant with germline, which a read error may explain. The chain couples TRBV4-1 to TRBJ2-3, with 9 bases fitting TRBD2. Germline assignment: CDR1 MGHRA and CDR2 YSYEKL. This CDR3 is built from 19 residues. DNA of the CDR3: TGCGCCAGCAGCCAAGAAGAAGCGGGGGGTTGGAGTATGACAGATGCGCAGTATTTT. Protein product: CASSQEEAGGWSMTDAQYF.

The gene calls are TRBV6-1 and TRBJ2-5, with unresolved D. Germline CDR1 reads MNHNS; CDR2 reads SASEGT. Trimming stripped 7 bases from V and 5 bases from J, with 14 bases between. The length of the CDR3 is 13 residues. The CDR3 sequence is CASTQERSETQYF. In DNA form, the CDR3 reads TGTGCCAGCACTCAGGAGAGGTCGGAGACCCAGTACTTC.

V is TRBV29-1 and J is TRBJ2-7; D is unclear. The CDR3 has 15 residues. Germline CDR1 reads SQVTM; CDR2 reads ANQGSEA. Trimming took 0 bases from V and 4 from J, leaving 16 bases between them. CDR3 sequence (DNA): TGCAGCGTTGAAGATCCCGGCCCCGGCTCTTACGAGCAGTACTTC. Translated, it gives CSVEDPGPGSYEQYF.

V gene TRBV19 combines with J gene TRBJ2-5; tentatively, D is TRBD2 (6 bases). The germline V and J ends were trimmed by 3 bases and 5 bases, with 13 bases remaining between them. The CDR3 has 14 residues. Germline loops: CDR1 LNHDA, CDR2 SQIVND (reference sequence). The CDR3, as DNA: TGTGCCAGTAGTATCCCCGGGACTTTTGAGACCCAGTACTTC. It yields the protein CASSIPGTFETQYF.

The chain joins TRBV18 to TRBJ2-3; D is unresolved. Germline-derived CDR1 and CDR2 are KGHSH and LQKENI. Trimming took off 1 base at V and 6 bases at J, with 5 bases between the two ends. The CDR3 extends over 12 amino acids. The DNA for the CDR3 is TGTGCCAGCTCACCACTTAAGGATACGCAGTATTTT. This encodes CASSPLKDTQYF.

The rearrangement joins TRBV6-5 to TRBJ2-7; D possibly corresponds to TRBD2 (5 bases). V lost 2 bases and J 4 bases, leaving 9 bases between the germline ends. CDR3 length: 13 amino acids. Per germline, CDR1 MNHEY and CDR2 SVGAGI. In DNA, the CDR3 is TGTGCCAGCAGTTACGAGGGCAAGTACGAGCAGTACTTC. Residues: CASSYEGKYEQYF.

The chain links TRBV5-8 to TRBJ2-1, with 9 bases fitting TRBD1. V was clipped by 4 bases and J by 3 bases; unmatched bases: 8. CDR1 and CDR2 from the germline V gene are SGHTS and YDEGEE. The CDR3 consists of 16 residues. The CDR3 protein is CASSLTGGRGYNEQFF. In DNA form, the CDR3 reads TGTGCCAGCAGCCTGACAGGGGGAAGGGGCTACAATGAGCAGTTCTTC.

The chain is built from TRBV5-8 and TRBJ1-2, with D tentatively TRBD1 (5 bases). Germline CDR1 reads SGHTS; CDR2 reads YDEGEE. V was clipped by 4 bases and J by 10 bases, with 14 bases between them. The CDR3 loop spans 12 amino acids. DNA for the CDR3: TGTGCCAGCAGCCCAGGCGGGGCAATCTACACCTTC. This codes for CASSPGGAIYTF.

The V call is TRBV19, the J call TRBJ1-6; 7 bases align to TRBD1. CDR1 is LNHDA, CDR2 SQIVND, per germline (reference sequence). This CDR3 comprises 16 residues. The junction had 8 bases not matched to a gene; V was cut back by 3 bases and J by 6 bases. CDR3 loop: CASSIVGTVSNSPLHF. The CDR3 coding sequence is TGTGCCAGTAGTATCGTGGGGACAGTGTCTAATTCACCCCTCCACTTT.

The genes are TRBV5-4 and TRBJ2-5, with 8 bases fitting TRBD1. CDR3 size: 15 residues. Germline trimming cut 4 bases from V and 2 bases from J; bases unmatched to any gene: 7. Per germline, CDR1 SGHNT and CDR2 YYREEE (reference sequence). The CDR3: CASSGRTGRQETQYF. The CDR3 nucleotides read TGTGCCAGCAGCGGACGGACAGGGAGGCAAGAGACCCAGTACTTC.

The rearrangement uses TRBV18 and TRBJ1-4; 8 nucleotides align to TRBD1. The CDR3 runs 14 residues. Germline CDR1 is KGHSH and CDR2 is LQKENI. The V gene end was trimmed by 6 bases and the J gene end by 8 bases; junction bases not matched to a gene: 8. The CDR3 DNA reads TGTGCCAGCTCGCTGGACAGGGTGCAAGAAAAACTGTTTTTT. Its protein is CASSLDRVQEKLFF.

CDR3 sequence reads: CATSRRQGAYNEQFF. The CDR3, as DNA: TGTGCCACCAGCAGGAGACAGGGGGCCTACAATGAGCAGTTCTTC. J is TRBJ2-1 and V is TRBV15, with 9 bases matching TRBD1. The junction had 2 bases not matched to a gene; V was cut back by 3 bases and J by 2 bases. CDR1 is LNHNV and CDR2 is YYDKDF in the germline V gene (reference sequence). The CDR3 is made up of 15 amino acids.

The rearrangement joins TRBV5-4 to TRBJ2-2; no clear D gene. Per the germline V gene, CDR1 is SGHNT and CDR2 is YYREEE (reference sequence). The CDR3 consists of 13 residues. Trimming left V 4 bases short and J 7 bases short, with 11 bases between. Here the CDR3 reads CASSPHLDGELFF. As DNA, the CDR3 is TGTGCCAGCAGCCCCCACTTGGACGGGGAGCTGTTTTTT.

The CDR3 reads CASSLWSQPQHF. CDR3 nucleotide sequence: TGTGCCAGCAGCTTGTGGTCTCAGCCCCAGCATTTT. V usage is TRBV5-6 and J usage is TRBJ1-5; no firm D call. Trimming left V 1 base short and J 6 bases short, with 5 bases between. CDR3 length: 12 residues. Looked up from germline, CDR1 is SGHDT and CDR2 is YYEEEE.

This clone has a single count. The V gene is TRBV6-5, the J gene TRBJ1-1; D not certain. The germline V gene encodes CDR1 MNHEY and CDR2 SVGAGI. The CDR3 has 13 residues. V was clipped by 0 bases and J by 11 bases, with 13 bases between them. The CDR3: CASSYSEGDRAFF. The CDR3, as DNA: TGTGCCAGCAGTTACTCGGAGGGAGACCGGGCTTTCTTT.

This clone was observed a single time. The J gene is TRBJ2-5, the V gene TRBV11-2; either TRBD1 or TRBD2 may supply D (5 bases each). The V gene's germline CDR1 is SGHAT and CDR2 FQNNGV. V was pared by 0 bases and J by 2 bases, with 10 bases between. CDR3 size: 15 residues. CDR3 region: CASSLDWGSQETQYF. CDR3 coding DNA: TGTGCCAGCAGCTTAGATTGGGGGAGTCAAGAGACCCAGTACTTC.

The genes are TRBV6-6 and TRBJ1-4; the match to TRBD1 covers 7 bases. CDR3 length equals 14 residues. Trimming at V came to 8 bases and at J to 0 bases, leaving 3 bases not matched to a gene. Germline values: CDR1 MNHNY, CDR2 SVGAGI (reference sequence). The CDR3 here is CASLGTATNEKLFF. In DNA, the CDR3 is TGTGCCAGCCTCGGGACAGCAACTAATGAAAAACTGTTTTTT.

This chain uses TRBV7-2 with TRBJ1-3, with D possibly matching TRBD1 (6 bases). V was cut by 5 bases and J by 4 bases, with 12 bases left in between. The CDR3 loop spans 14 amino acids. CDR1 and CDR2 (germline): SGHTA, FQGNSA. The CDR3 DNA follows: TGTGCCAGCAGCCCCACAGGGCTCGGAAACACCATATATTTT. It specifies CASSPTGLGNTIYF.